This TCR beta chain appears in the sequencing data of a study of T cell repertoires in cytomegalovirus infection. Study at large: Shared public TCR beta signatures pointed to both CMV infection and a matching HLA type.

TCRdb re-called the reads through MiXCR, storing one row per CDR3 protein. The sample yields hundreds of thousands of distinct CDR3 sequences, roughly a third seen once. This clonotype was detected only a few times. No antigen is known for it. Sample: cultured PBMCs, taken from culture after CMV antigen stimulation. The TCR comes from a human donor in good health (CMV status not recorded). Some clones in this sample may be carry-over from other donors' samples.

The chain's CDR3 is CASSPDRWNGYTF. In DNA, the CDR3 is TGTGCCAGCAGTCCGGACAGGTGGAATGGCTACACCTTC. The chain combines TRBV27 with TRBJ1-2, with 7 positions matching TRBD1. V gave up 5 bases and J gave up 6 bases; unmatched junction bases: 6. The CDR3 is 13 residues long. Germline assignment: CDR1 MNHEY and CDR2 SMNVEV (reference sequence).